What follows are 18 T cell receptor beta chains derived from one specimen sequenced in a study of blood T cell repertoires in COVID-19. The method was immunoSEQ multiplex PCR; TCRdb's version includes in-frame clones alone and lacks a portion of them. The sample carries some 140,000 clones, over 75% recorded once. The sequencing input was peripheral blood. The receptors were gathered from a man aged 65 to 79 with active COVID-19.

V gene TRBV29-1 combines with J gene TRBJ2-2; D remains unclear. Germline CDR1 and CDR2: SQVTM and ANQGSEA. Trimming took 3 bases from V and 0 from J, leaving 5 bases between them. The CDR3 runs 13 residues. CDR3 loop: CSVEPANTGELFF. The CDR3 nucleotides are TGCAGCGTTGAGCCGGCGAACACCGGGGAGCTGTTTTTT.

The rearrangement joins TRBV7-3 to TRBJ2-1, with TRBD2 identical over 11 bases. Germline-derived CDR1 and CDR2 are SGHTA and FQGTGA. Trimming took 1 base from V and 7 from J; bases not matched to a gene: 3. The CDR3 totals 15 residues. As DNA, the CDR3 is TGTGCCAGCAGCTTAAAATTAGCGGGAGGGAATGAGCAGTTCTTC. Amino acid sequence: CASSLKLAGGNEQFF.

This rearrangement joins TRBV6-4 to TRBJ2-2; TRBD2 matches at 14 bases. The germline CDR1 and CDR2 sequences are MRHNA and SNTAGT. V gave up 6 bases and J gave up 6 bases; unmatched junction bases: 3. This CDR3 has 15 amino acids. The CDR3 sequence is CASRSTSGRAGELFF. The CDR3 coding sequence is TGTGCCAGCAGATCGACTAGCGGGAGGGCCGGGGAGCTGTTTTTT.

The rearrangement uses TRBV19 and TRBJ1-2; no clear D. This CDR3 region has 11 residues. V was trimmed by 3 bases and J by 6 bases, leaving 5 bases between them. Germline-derived CDR1 and CDR2 are LNHDA and SQIVND (reference sequence). The CDR3 spells CASSIRDGYTF. CDR3 DNA sequence: TGTGCCAGTAGTATCCGTGATGGCTACACCTTC.

DNA of the CDR3: TGTGCCAGCGATAGTGGCGGGGAGCTGTTTTTT. The encoded protein is CASDSGGELFF. This chain connects TRBV6-5 to TRBJ2-2; D is unresolved. The CDR3 contains 11 residues. V was shortened by 8 bases and J by 7 bases, with 8 bases between the two germline ends. Germline CDR1 reads MNHEY; CDR2 reads SVGAGI.

The rearrangement links TRBV7-8 to TRBJ1-2, with a weak D call TRBD1 (5 bases). Trimming removed 5 bases at V and 7 bases at J, with 14 bases between. The CDR3 is 13 amino acids. Germline assignment: CDR1 SGHVS and CDR2 FQNEAQ. Here the CDR3 DNA reads TGTGCCAGCAGCCTGACAGATGATGGTGGCTACACCTTC. Translated: CASSLTDDGGYTF.

The chain recombines TRBV5-3 with TRBJ2-3; no clear D gene. TRBV5-3 is marked as an open reading frame, function uncertain. The CDR3 is 13 residues long. V gave up 0 bases and J gave up 4 bases, with 6 bases separating them. CDR3 residues: CARSLAGPDTQYF. In DNA, the CDR3 is TGTGCCAGAAGCTTGGCCGGTCCAGATACGCAGTATTTT.

Notes on this clone: The junction differs from germline at one of its ends, possibly a read error. The chain links TRBV9 to TRBJ2-1; D possibly corresponds to TRBD1 (5 bases). The CDR3 extends over 13 amino acids. CDR1 and CDR2 (germline): SGDLS, YYNGEE. The CDR3 sequence: CASSPNIGVPGIF. In nucleotides, the CDR3 is TGTGCCAGCAGCCCCAACATAGGGGTCCCAGGAATCTTC. Full variable domain (missing parts from reference TRBV9 and TRBJ2-1): DSGVTQTPKHLITATGQRVTLRCSPRSGDLSVYWYQQSLDQGLQFLIQYYNGEERAKGNILERFSAQQFPDLHSELNLSSLELGDSALYFCASSPNIGVPGIFGPGTRLTVL.

The chain combines TRBV7-9 with TRBJ2-3, with 12 bases that match TRBD2. Germline CDR1 and CDR2: SEHNR and FQNEAQ (reference sequence). V lost 2 bases and J lost 2; bases outside the gene matches: 5. The CDR3 totals 17 residues. The CDR3 sequence: CASSLRRLAGVTDTQYF. CDR3 nucleotides: TGTGCCAGCAGCTTAAGGAGACTAGCGGGAGTCACAGATACGCAGTATTTT.

The gene calls are TRBV5-1 and TRBJ1-4; 9 nucleotides line up with TRBD1. The germline V gene has CDR1 SGHRS and CDR2 YFSETQ. J gave up 0 bases and V 4 bases, and 4 bases lay outside the gene matches. This CDR3 contains 16 residues. For the CDR3, the DNA is TGCGCCAGCAGCAGGACAGGGGAAGCAACTAATGAAAAACTGTTTTTT. Protein sequence: CASSRTGEATNEKLFF.

For this clone: One end of the junction fails to match germline, which may point to a read error. The V call is TRBV13, the J call TRBJ2-3; tentatively, D is TRBD2 (6 bases). The length of the CDR3 is 14 residues. Germline lookup yields CDR1 PRHDT and CDR2 FYEKMQ (reference sequence). CDR3 bases: TGTGCCAGCAGCCTAGGCGGGGTCACAGATACGCAGTATTTT. The encoded protein is CASSLGGVTDTQYF.

The sample holds a few counts of this clone. The rearrangement joins TRBV11-2 to TRBJ2-7; D may be TRBD1 (6 bases). The germline V and J ends were trimmed by 3 bases and 7 bases, with 31 bases remaining between them. The CDR3 extends over 19 amino acids. Per germline, CDR1 SGHAT and CDR2 FQNNGV. This chain's CDR3 is CASSFAQPRLDSGLGEQYF. The CDR3 region has the DNA TGTGCCAGCAGCTTTGCTCAGCCCCGATTGGACAGTGGCCTGGGGGAGCAGTACTTC.

V gene TRBV28 combines with J gene TRBJ2-1; a weak D match, TRBD2 (6 bases). The CDR3 runs to 16 residues. Trimming took 7 bases from V and 4 from J, leaving 20 bases between them. Per germline, CDR1 MDHEN and CDR2 SYDVKM. CDR3 coding DNA: TGTGCCAGCATCCCTCAGTGGCGGGGATTGTACAATGAGCAGTTCTTC. The encoded protein is CASIPQWRGLYNEQFF. Looking up the rest from reference TRBV28 and TRBJ2-1 gives the full variable domain: DVKVTQSSRYLVKRTGEKVFLECVQDMDHENMFWYRQDPGLGLRLIYFSYDVKMKEKGDIPEGYSVSREKKERFSLILESASTNQTSMYLCASIPQWRGLYNEQFFGPGTRLTVL.

The chain carries TRBV19 and TRBJ1-5; 9 bases match TRBD1. With V trimmed by 7 bases and J by 7 bases, 11 bases remained unmatched. The CDR3 extends over 15 amino acids. Germline V gene lookup returns CDR1 LNHDA and CDR2 SQIVND (reference sequence). The chain's CDR3 is CASTPGQGVFQPQHF. DNA of the CDR3: TGTGCCAGTACCCCGGGACAGGGAGTATTCCAGCCCCAGCATTTT.

This clone was recorded once. The chain carries TRBV5-6 and TRBJ2-5, with a possible D match to TRBD2 (6 bases). The CDR3 runs to 12 residues. The germline gives CDR1 SGHDT, CDR2 YYEEEE. Trimming took off 5 bases at V and 5 bases at J, with 10 bases between the two ends. The CDR3 region has the DNA TGTGCCAGCAGTTGGGGGGTTGAGACCCAGTACTTC. As protein: CASSWGVETQYF.

The chain combines TRBV5-1 with TRBJ1-3; unclear D gene. The CDR3 runs 14 residues. V dropped 0 bases and J dropped 0 bases, with 4 bases sitting between them. Germline CDR1 SGHRS, CDR2 YFSETQ. CDR3 nucleotides: TGCGCCAGCAGCTTGGGAGCCTCTGGAAACACCATATATTTT. It is translated as CASSLGASGNTIYF.

The V and J genes are TRBV5-1 and TRBJ2-2; 8 positions match TRBD2. The CDR3 loop spans 15 amino acids. Trimming cost V 3 bases and J 6 bases; bases outside gene matches: 7. The V gene's germline CDR1 is SGHRS and CDR2 YFSETQ. As DNA, the CDR3 is TGCGCCAGCAGCTCCGGGGCGGGGGGTTCCGGGGAGCTGTTTTTT. As protein: CASSSGAGGSGELFF.

V usage is TRBV28 and J usage is TRBJ1-2, with a possible D match to TRBD1 (6 bases). The CDR3 runs to 11 residues. Germline V lookup: CDR1 MDHEN, CDR2 SYDVKM. Trimming took off 11 bases at V and 0 bases at J, with 7 bases between the two ends. The CDR3 DNA sequence: TGTGCCGGGGGCTCTAACTATGGCTACACCTTC. Residues: CAGGSNYGYTF.